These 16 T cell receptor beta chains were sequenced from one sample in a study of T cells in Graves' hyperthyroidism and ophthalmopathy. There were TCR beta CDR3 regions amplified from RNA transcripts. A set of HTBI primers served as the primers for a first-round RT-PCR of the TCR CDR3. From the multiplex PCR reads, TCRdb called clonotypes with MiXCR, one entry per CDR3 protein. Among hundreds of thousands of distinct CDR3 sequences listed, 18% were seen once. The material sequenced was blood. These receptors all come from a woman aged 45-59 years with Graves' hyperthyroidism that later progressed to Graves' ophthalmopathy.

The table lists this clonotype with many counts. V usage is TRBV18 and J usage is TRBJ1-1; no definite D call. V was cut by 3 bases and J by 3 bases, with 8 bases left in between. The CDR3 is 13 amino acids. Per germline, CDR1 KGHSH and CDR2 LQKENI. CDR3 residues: CASSPTWDTEAFF. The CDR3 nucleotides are TGTGCCAGCTCACCGACCTGGGACACTGAAGCTTTCTTT.

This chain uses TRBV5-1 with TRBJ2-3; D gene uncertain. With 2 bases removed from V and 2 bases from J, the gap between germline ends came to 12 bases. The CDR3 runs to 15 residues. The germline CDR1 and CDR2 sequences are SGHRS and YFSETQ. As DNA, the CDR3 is TGCGCCAGCAGCTTCCTGTACCCGACCACAGATACGCAGTATTTT. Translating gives CASSFLYPTTDTQYF.

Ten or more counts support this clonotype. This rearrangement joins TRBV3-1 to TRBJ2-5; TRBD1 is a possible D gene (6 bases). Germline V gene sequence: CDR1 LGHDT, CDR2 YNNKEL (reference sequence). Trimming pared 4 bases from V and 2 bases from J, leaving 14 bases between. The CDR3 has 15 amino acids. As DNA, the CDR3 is TGTGCCAGCAGCCTCCACCGGACAGAGCAAGAGACCCAGTACTTC. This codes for CASSLHRTEQETQYF.

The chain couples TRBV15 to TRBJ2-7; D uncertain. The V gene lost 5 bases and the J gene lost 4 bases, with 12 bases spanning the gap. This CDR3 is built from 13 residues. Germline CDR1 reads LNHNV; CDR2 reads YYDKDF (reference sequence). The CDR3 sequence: CATSPPAGYEQYF. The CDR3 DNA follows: TGTGCCACCAGCCCCCCGGCTGGGTACGAGCAGTACTTC.

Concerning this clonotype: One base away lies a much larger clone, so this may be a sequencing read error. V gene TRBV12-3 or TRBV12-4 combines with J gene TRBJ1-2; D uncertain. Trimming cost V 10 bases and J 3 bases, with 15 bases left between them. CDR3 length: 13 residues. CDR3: CATQSRWDYGYTF. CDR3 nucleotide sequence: TGTGCCACCCAGAGTAGGTGGGACTATGGCTACACCTTC.

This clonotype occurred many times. CDR3 amino acids: CASSLGGVDGETQYF. The DNA for the CDR3 is TGTGCCAGCAGCTTGGGTGGCGTCGACGGAGAGACCCAGTACTTC. This chain links TRBV5-5 with TRBJ2-5, with D unresolved. The CDR3 is 15 residues long. V was trimmed by 0 bases and J by 4 bases, leaving 13 bases between them. The germline V gene encodes CDR1 SGHKS and CDR2 YYEKEE (reference sequence). The whole variable domain, remainder taken from reference TRBV5-5 and TRBJ2-5, is DAGVTQSPTHLIKTRGQQVTLRCSPISGHKSVSWYQQVLGQGPQFIFQYYEKEERGRGNFPDRFSARQFPNYSSELNVNALLLGDSALYLCASSLGGVDGETQYFGPGTRLLVL.

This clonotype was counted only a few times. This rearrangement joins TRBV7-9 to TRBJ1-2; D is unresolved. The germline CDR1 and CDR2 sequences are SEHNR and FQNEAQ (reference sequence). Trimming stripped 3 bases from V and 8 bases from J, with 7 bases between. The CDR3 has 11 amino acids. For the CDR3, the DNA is TGTGCCAGCAGCTTGGACTGGGGCTACACCTTC. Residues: CASSLDWGYTF.

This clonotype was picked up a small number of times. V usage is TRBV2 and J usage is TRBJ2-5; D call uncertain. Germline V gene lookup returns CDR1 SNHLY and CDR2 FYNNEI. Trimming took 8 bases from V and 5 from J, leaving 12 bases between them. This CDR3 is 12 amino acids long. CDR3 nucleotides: TGTGCCAGCTTAACTATAAAGGAGACCCAGTACTTC. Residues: CASLTIKETQYF.

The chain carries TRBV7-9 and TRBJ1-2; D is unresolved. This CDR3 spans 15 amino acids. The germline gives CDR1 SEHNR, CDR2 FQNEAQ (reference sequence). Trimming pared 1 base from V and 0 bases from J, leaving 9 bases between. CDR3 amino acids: CASSLVVLANYGYTF. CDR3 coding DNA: TGTGCCAGCAGCTTAGTGGTCTTAGCTAACTATGGCTACACCTTC.

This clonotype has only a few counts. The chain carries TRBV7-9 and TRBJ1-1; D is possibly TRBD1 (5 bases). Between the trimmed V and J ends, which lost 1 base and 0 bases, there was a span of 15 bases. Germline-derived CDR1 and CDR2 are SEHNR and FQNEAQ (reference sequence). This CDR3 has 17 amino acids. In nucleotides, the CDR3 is TGTGCCAGCAGCTTAGTTGGGGGAGGGCAGATGAACACTGAAGCTTTCTTT. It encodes CASSLVGGGQMNTEAFF.

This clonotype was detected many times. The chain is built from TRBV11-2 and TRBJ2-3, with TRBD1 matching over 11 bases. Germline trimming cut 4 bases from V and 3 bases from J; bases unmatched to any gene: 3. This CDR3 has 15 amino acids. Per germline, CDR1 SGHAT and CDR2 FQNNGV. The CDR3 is CASSSGTGGTDTQYF. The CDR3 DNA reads TGTGCCAGCAGCTCCGGGACAGGGGGGACAGATACGCAGTATTTT.

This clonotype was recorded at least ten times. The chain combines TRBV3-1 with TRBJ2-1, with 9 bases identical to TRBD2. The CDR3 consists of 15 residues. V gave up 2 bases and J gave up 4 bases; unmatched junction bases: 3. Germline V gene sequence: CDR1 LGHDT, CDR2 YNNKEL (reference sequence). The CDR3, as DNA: TGTGCCAGCAGCCAACTAGCGGGGCCGTACAATGAGCAGTTCTTC. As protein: CASSQLAGPYNEQFF.

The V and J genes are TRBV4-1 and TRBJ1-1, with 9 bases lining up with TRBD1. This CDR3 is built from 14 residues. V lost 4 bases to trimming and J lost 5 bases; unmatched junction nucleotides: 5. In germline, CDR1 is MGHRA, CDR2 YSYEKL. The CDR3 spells CASSRGQGLTEAFF. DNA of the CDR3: TGCGCCAGCAGCCGGGGACAGGGCTTAACTGAAGCTTTCTTT.

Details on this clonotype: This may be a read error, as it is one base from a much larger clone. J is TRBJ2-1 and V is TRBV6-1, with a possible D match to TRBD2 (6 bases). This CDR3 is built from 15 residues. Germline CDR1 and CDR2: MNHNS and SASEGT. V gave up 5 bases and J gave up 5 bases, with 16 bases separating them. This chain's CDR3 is CASSPGWRGDNEQFF. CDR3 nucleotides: TGTGCCAGCAGTCCGGGGTGGAGGGGTGACAATGAGCAGTTCTTC.

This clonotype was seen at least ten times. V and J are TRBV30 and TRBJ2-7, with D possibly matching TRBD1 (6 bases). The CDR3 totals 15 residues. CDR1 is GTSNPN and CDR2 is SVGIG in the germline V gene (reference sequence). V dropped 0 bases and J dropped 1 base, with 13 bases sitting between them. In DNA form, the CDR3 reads TGTGCCTGGAGTGTAGGCCTAGGACAGTCCTACGAGCAGTACTTC. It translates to CAWSVGLGQSYEQYF.

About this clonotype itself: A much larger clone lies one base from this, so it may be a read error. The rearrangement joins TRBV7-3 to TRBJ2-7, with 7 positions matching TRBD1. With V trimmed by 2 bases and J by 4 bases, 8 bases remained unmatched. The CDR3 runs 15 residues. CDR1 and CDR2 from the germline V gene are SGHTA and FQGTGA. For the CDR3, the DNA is TGTGCCAGCAGCTTACGAGGGGGCTTAAAATACGAGCAGTACTTC. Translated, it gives CASSLRGGLKYEQYF.